This TCR beta chain derives from a study of CD8+ T cells in alopecia areata. Study observations and caveats: Higher clonality and more expanded CD8+ clones appeared in lesional than normal scalp.

Only a few counts were recorded for this clone. Its antigen remains unidentified. Sorting of CD4+ and CD8+ T cells was performed on PBMCs. Extracted RNA was reverse transcribed, and the resulting cDNA served as sequencing template. Some clones are missing from TCRdb's copy, which holds only in-frame ones; the method was immunoSEQ multiplex PCR. The table lists tens of thousands of clones, roughly 47% of them singletons. Between the trimmed V and J ends, which lost 6 bases and 1 base, there was a span of 12 bases. From germline, CDR1 is MDHEN and CDR2 SYDVKM. The CDR3 is 14 amino acids. The sequence was collected from a human donor with alopecia areata. V is TRBV28 and J is TRBJ2-5; D is unresolved. The material sequenced was NKG2D-low CD8+ T cells sorted from blood. CDR3 bases: TGTGCCAGCAGCACCGGGTTAGGCCAAGAGACCCAGTACTTC. Amino acid sequence: CASSTGLGQETQYF. Looking up the rest from reference TRBV28 and TRBJ2-5 gives the full variable domain: DVKVTQSSRYLVKRTGEKVFLECVQDMDHENMFWYRQDPGLGLRLIYFSYDVKMKEKGDIPEGYSVSREKKERFSLILESASTNQTSMYLCASSTGLGQETQYFGPGTRLLVL.